This T cell receptor (beta chain) came from a study of control samples from healthy donors and cancer patients. The assay was immunoSEQ multiplex PCR, and TCRdb's table has in-frame clones only and misses some. Here the sample spans about 95,000 clones, around four fifths being singletons. Trimming cost V 6 bases and J 6 bases, with 11 bases left between them. The CDR3 has 13 residues. CDR1 MNHEY and CDR2 SVGAGI come from the germline V gene. The specimen sequenced was blood. The J gene is TRBJ2-2, the V gene TRBV6-5, with D tentatively TRBD1 or TRBD2 (6 bases each). The receptor was derived from a man aged 30 to 45 in good health. The DNA for the CDR3 is TGTGCCAGCAGCGCGAGGGGGGCCGGGGAGCTGTTTTTT. Translation gives CASSARGAGELFF.